This entry describes one T cell receptor (beta chain). Its antigen is unknown. The junction shows a germline mismatch at one end, possibly a read error. This record belongs to a study of cytomegalovirus exposure and HLA in healthy donors (dated by TCRdb to between 2016 and 2019). With respect to the entire study: An earlier analysis of about 560 of the donors reported over 250 Gb of sequence data and 117 million unique TCR beta sequences obtained from around 170 million T cells. The number of donors typed differed by locus, with about 620-630 for A, B, C, DRB1 and DQB1, around 500 for DQA1, 600 to 610 for DPA1, and some 450 for DPB1. Because of strong linkage in the cohort, five DR-DQ haplotypes were treated as single units for association and clustering. In the later analysis, no new phenotypic data were used to find candidate immune exposures; instead, reliance was placed on TCR beta sequences and their occurrence across donors. A separate validation cohort of over 95 different subjects was used in addition to the 666-subject first cohort. Both class I and class II loci were covered by HLA typing, at four-digit resolution. All discovery cohort repertoires had been generated on a single sequencing platform. Roughly 300 gigabases of sequencing data and 70 million to 95 million unique TCR sequences made up an early release that covered approximately 650 HLA-typed donors. Of the roughly 400 genotyped donors, 81% were placed in the genetic ancestry cluster associated with self-reported Caucasian donors. The study used immunosequencing to profile the T cell repertoires of about 670 subjects and linked those repertoires to cytomegalovirus serostatus. Among about 360 genotyped donors of the cohort, an average of about 240,000 unique TCR beta nucleotide sequences were sequenced per donor, around a sixth of them non-productive. In a later genetic analysis, genome-wide SNP genotypes for about 65% of the 666 donors were used, and that subset was treated as a discovery cohort. In an earlier analysis of around 540 of the donors, high-throughput TCR beta sequencing was used to judge whether each TCR beta V gene segment behaved as functional or pseudogenic. A later analysis re-examined previously published TCR beta repertoires from more than 600 donors and added high-resolution HLA genotyping to investigate patterns of TCR occurrence. High-throughput TCR immunosequencing, statistical association of individual TCRs with disease status, and machine learning were combined to predict cytomegalovirus infection status. Alongside the repertoire data, information on donor age, sex, ethnicity and CMV serostatus was compiled. The aim of the study was to test whether cataloging public T cell receptors could identify signatures of past pathogen exposure.

The cohort consisted of approximately 670 healthy bone marrow donors. At the time of sampling, every cohort member was nominally healthy, though immune exposures that went unrecorded were likely present. The donor tested CMV seropositive and was one of the 289 seropositive cohort members. A peripheral blood sample was provided by each donor, and peripheral blood mononuclear cells were used for TCR beta sequencing. The Qiagen DNeasy Blood Extraction Kit was used to extract genomic DNA from the blood cell samples. Libraries came from the immunoSEQ multiplex PCR assay. A mixture of 60 forward primers for TCR Vbeta segments and 13 reverse primers for TCR Jbeta segments was used in the multiplex PCR. The CDR3 region of rearranged TCR beta genes was amplified from genomic DNA with a multiplex PCR assay. Amplified TCR beta libraries were sequenced as 87-base-pair reads on the Illumina HiSeq System. The published analysis was carried out like this. In a later analysis, around 80 million unique TCR beta chains were counted across the approximately 640 repertoires, and about 9.9 million of these chains were shared by at least two donors. Raw reads were error-corrected and collapsed into unique sequences with a nearest-neighbor algorithm that merged closely related sequences to remove PCR and sequencing errors. Alignment of CDR3 sequences to IMGT reference sequences was used to assign V, D and J gene segments. For a sequence to be retained, a match of at least six nucleotides was required to both a V gene segment and a J gene segment. Rearrangements were called productive when the CDR3 lacked stop codons and stayed in frame with V and J; all others were non-productive. CDR3 was defined by IMGT convention, running from the second conserved V-encoded cysteine to the conserved J-encoded phenylalanine. The earlier analysis of approximately 500 of the donors excluded sequences that lacked an unambiguous match to a single V gene segment. In an earlier analysis of a few hundred of the donors, a V segment was called functional when productive rearrangements were above 56.7%, and segregating when the standard deviation between donors exceeded 5%. A statistical classification framework was built for diagnosing cytomegalovirus status from the catalog of TCR beta chain sequences. V and J gene assignment, in a later analysis, came from comparing TCR nucleotide sequences with IMGT/GENE-DB human TR gene sequences. A later analysis assigned CDR3 sequences and most-parsimonious VDJ recombination scenarios with the TCRdist pipeline. In a later analysis, each TCR beta chain was defined by its CDR3 amino acid sequence together with its V-gene family, and reads without a unique V-gene family were excluded. As a way to deal with suspected cross-contamination and a sequencing artifact, a later analysis dropped approximately 570 nucleotide sequences that were highly shared and had low generation probability. For each public chain, a later analysis derived a clonal expansion index from normalized ranks of inferred template counts within each repertoire. In a later analysis, generation probabilities were computed using a VDJ recombination model fitted to out-of-frame rearrangements, and the results were checked against IGoR. A later analysis scored TCR-TCR, TCR-HLA and TCR-CMV co-occurrence with hypergeometric tests, applying a repertoire-size bias correction to TCR pairs. False discovery rates were estimated in a later analysis by permuting HLA or CMV assignments 20 times. A later analysis grouped co-occurring TCRs with DBSCAN, adding TCRdist sequence similarity when clustering within HLA-allele-positive subsets. Repertoires with fewer than 30,000 or more than 120,000 public chains were left out of co-occurrence clustering, as were five repertoires with anomalous nucleotide sharing. The clones in this table, taken by TCRdb from immuneACCESS, are in-frame only. Not every clone is retained; where verified, under half of the shortfall comes from an unresolved V gene, and the cause of the rest is unknown. The V and J calls and clone size are taken from that table; D and trimming were inferred from the DNA. Counted in this sample were 160,000 or so clones; roughly 80% of them appeared once. The ten largest clones take up roughly 2% of the sample.

General findings and caveats noted by the study authors: A further reported finding was that TCR beta sequences accurately predicted the HLA-A and HLA-B alleles for most subjects in the first cohort. In a later analysis, HLA-associated TCR beta chains were found to be more clonally expanded and to have lower generation probabilities than equally common non-associated chains. In an earlier analysis of some 550 of the donors, most TCR beta V segments were observed in productive rearrangements about 90% or about 30% of the time, broadly matching IMGT annotations. For the cohort, immune exposure information was limited to CMV serostatus. Correlated functional status among segregating V segments might be attributable to linkage disequilibrium, but an unknown experimental factor could not be ruled out. In a later analysis, the rate of TCR association differed among HLA loci, with DRB1 alleles having the most associated TCRs and HLA-C alleles having the fewest. In the study, approximately 150 TCR beta chains were listed as associated with cytomegalovirus. Most TCR sequences were seen in very few donors, while some public TCRs were found in many individuals. Because HLA typing was unavailable for some donors at each locus, only the typed subset was used in association tests. Strong co-occurrence of HLA alleles, especially DR and DQ, made assigning TCR associations to individual alleles difficult. A later analysis associated 16,951 TCR beta sequences with specific HLA alleles at a false discovery rate of 0.05. In a later genetic analysis, fewer N-insertions in productive TCRs were reported among donors in an Asian-associated ancestry cluster than the roughly 640-donor mean. Cytomegalovirus status was reported to be diagnosed by the classifier with high specificity and sensitivity in both the original and validation cohorts. It was suggested by the authors that the approach could potentially be generalized to other disease states and immunological phenotypes. A group of highly shared sequence variants was considered likely to be a technical artifact of the sequencing pipeline. According to a later analysis, parvovirus B19, influenza, CMV and Epstein-Barr virus appeared linked to several top co-occurrence clusters. A later analysis found that most CMV-associated TCR beta chains appeared HLA-restricted, with HLA associations seemingly driven largely by CMV exposure. Because counts were too low, some 17 rarely observed V segments, including chromosome 9 orphons, were left out of the earlier analysis of approximately 580 of the donors. Presence/absence analyses assumed roughly uniform sequencing depth across donors, an assumption that may not hold. V-gene and J-gene trimming of TCR beta chains was associated with a missense DCLRE1C variant in a later genetic analysis, and the association was replicated in an independent cohort. In vitro tests confirmed that three of the cytomegalovirus-associated TCR beta chains recognize cytomegalovirus antigens. In this cohort, only TCR beta chains were sequenced, and detectable features were limited by the absence of alpha or paired-chain data.

This TCR was recovered from a man aged 50 to 59 in good health and CMV-seropositive. Sequencing was done on a sample of PBMCs.

The DNA reads TGTGCCAGTAGTATTATAGGCCGGACAGGCCCGGGGGCCTTC. Its product reads: CASSIIGRTGPGAF. Here the chain combines TRBV19 and TRBJ1-2; 7 junctional bases match TRBD1. Measured from the cysteine to the phenylalanine, the CDR3 is 14 residues long. The DNA shown is the 42-base CDR3, in frame from base 1. CDR1 is given as LNHDA and CDR2 as SQIVND, both from the germline V gene (reference sequence).